This T cell receptor beta chain derives from a study of blood T cell repertoires in COVID-19. Study details: Samples representing acute and convalescent COVID-19 were sourced from the United States, Italy and Spain. Sample material is recorded as cDNA or gDNA derived from T cells, B-cell-depleted T cells, or PBMCs.

The table lists this clone with a count of one. As handled by the study authors: Reference gene primer amplification yielded estimated nucleated cell counts. This table comes from immunoSEQ multiplex PCR, and its TCRdb copy is limited to in-frame clones, with some not included. The DNA gave D and trimming, while V, J and clone size come from that table. The data contain about 250,000 clones, around 85% of them singletons. The V and J ends lost 2 bases and 5 bases respectively, with 16 bases between them. Germline CDR1 is LGHDT and CDR2 is YNNKEL (reference sequence). The CDR3 is made up of 15 amino acids.

The chain employs TRBV3-1 (or the pseudogene TRBV3-2) and TRBJ2-7; perhaps TRBD2 as D (6 bases). Sequencing input: peripheral blood. This sequence originates from a man at least 80 years old with acute or convalescent COVID-19. The chain's CDR3 is CASSQSLLEGHEQYF. The CDR3 nucleotides read TGTGCCAGCAGCCAAAGCTTATTGGAGGGCCACGAGCAGTACTTC.